Here is one T cell receptor (beta chain) with its context. This sample is drawn from a study of shared clonotypes between healthy human individuals. V was cut by 2 bases and J by 6 bases, with 15 bases left in between. CDR1 and CDR2 (germline): SGHNT, YYREEE (reference sequence). The CDR3 totals 14 residues. Only in-frame clones appear in the TCRdb table, and some are missing; sequencing was by immunoSEQ multiplex PCR. The sample holds fewer than 2.5 million clones; approximately 94% are singletons and the top ten take 0.36%. Sample: naive CD4+ T cells from PBMCs. The subset denotes: CD45RA+ positively selected. V usage is TRBV5-4 and J usage is TRBJ2-7, with D perhaps being TRBD1 or TRBD2 (5 bases each). The TCR originated in a man aged 18 to 30 in good health. Some clones in this sample may be carry-over from other donors' samples. CDR3 protein: CASSLKDSGGEQYF. DNA of the CDR3: TGTGCCAGCAGCTTAAAAGACTCTGGGGGCGAGCAGTACTTC.